At least ten counts were recorded for the clone carrying this T cell receptor beta chain. The antigen remains undetermined. This record comes from a study of spatial heterogeneity in lung cancer. Study at large: Each time, sequencing found more beta-chain sequences than alpha-chain sequences.

The CDR3 loop spans 14 amino acids. V shed 5 bases, J shed 2 bases, and the junction held 6 bases outside the gene matches. Germline CDR1 and CDR2: DFQATT and SNEGSKA (reference sequence). Points from the study as a whole: Ubiquitous expanded tumor TCRs surfaced in blood more at resection than they did at follow-up.

TCR cDNA molecules each had a unique molecular identifier. MiXCR, applied by TCRdb to the 5' RACE reads, yields one record per CDR3 protein. Here the sample spans roughly 15,000 distinct CDR3 sequences, just under 8% being singletons. Time point here: sample taken at primary tumor resection. From tumor, nontumor lung or frozen PBMC, whole RNA was taken unsorted for sequencing. The donors were approximately 65 patients with non-small cell lung cancer that was early-stage and untreated. The chain joins TRBV20-1 to TRBJ2-7; 10 bases match TRBD2. This material consisted of PBMCs, taken at surgery. The receptor was derived from a female donor with early-stage non-small cell lung cancer. CDR3 coding DNA: TGCAGTGCTCTACTAGCGGGGAACACCTACGAGCAGTACTTC. Translation gives CSALLAGNTYEQYF.